Following are 19 T cell receptor beta chains from one sample sequenced in a study of radiation and T cells in renal cell carcinoma. TCRdb keeps only in-frame clones here, not all; method: immunoSEQ multiplex PCR. The table shows 150,000 or so clones, with approximately 91% occurring only once. Time point here: baseline pretreatment blood. The sample's treatment: 15 Gy SBRT to primary tumor, nephrectomy 4 weeks later. The sequences come from blood, collected from a patient whose treatment included radiotherapy and nephrectomy. The receptors stem from a woman aged 45-60 years with renal cell carcinoma.

The chain uses TRBV6-6 and TRBJ1-4; D unresolved. Germline CDR1 reads MNHNY; CDR2 reads SVGAGI (reference sequence). V was shortened by 2 bases and J by 1 base, with 8 bases between the two germline ends. There are 15 residues in the CDR3. This chain's CDR3 is CASSYVALTNEKLFF. The CDR3 DNA sequence: TGTGCCAGCAGTTACGTTGCTTTAACTAATGAAAAACTGTTTTTT.

V is TRBV6-1 and J is TRBJ1-6, with D tentatively TRBD1 (5 bases). Trimming took off 2 bases at V and 14 bases at J, with 19 bases between the two ends. From germline, CDR1 is MNHNS and CDR2 SASEGT. The CDR3 spans 15 residues. CDR3 in amino acids: CASSERGGASRTLHF. CDR3 nucleotides: TGTGCCAGCAGTGAAAGGGGAGGGGCCTCTCGGACCCTCCACTTT.

The rearrangement joins TRBV2 to TRBJ1-6; D is ambiguous. This CDR3 is built from 15 residues. Trimming stripped 0 bases from V and 9 bases from J, with 12 bases between. Germline V gives CDR1 SNHLY, CDR2 FYNNEI. DNA for the CDR3: TGTGCCAGCAGTGAAGCGCTTCCGCCTCTTTCACCCCTCCACTTT. As protein: CASSEALPPLSPLHF.

This sequence joins TRBV14 and TRBJ2-1; 7 nucleotides agree with TRBD2. Trimming removed 3 bases from V and 9 bases from J; junction bases left unmatched: 8. The CDR3 loop spans 14 amino acids. Germline V CDR1 and CDR2: SGHDN, FVKESK. The CDR3, as DNA: TGTGCCAGCAGCCAGGGGGGGGGTGTAACTGAGCAGTTCTTC. It yields the protein CASSQGGGVTEQFF.

The rearrangement uses TRBV5-6 and TRBJ2-5; D unresolved. The CDR3 sequence is 14 residues long. CDR1 SGHDT and CDR2 YYEEEE come from the germline V gene. The V end was cut by 4 bases, the J end by 3 bases, with 13 bases between. The CDR3 sequence: CASSPTSVKETQYF. In nucleotides, the CDR3 is TGTGCCAGCAGCCCGACCTCCGTAAAAGAGACCCAGTACTTC.

The genes are TRBV2 and TRBJ2-7; D is undetermined. Germline CDR1 is SNHLY and CDR2 is FYNNEI. V lost 5 bases and J lost 4, with 9 bases in between. This CDR3 has 12 residues. The CDR3 loop is CASSLERYEQYF. The DNA of the CDR3 is TGTGCCAGCAGTCTAGAGAGGTACGAGCAGTACTTC.

This chain connects TRBV7-6 to TRBJ2-2; D is possibly TRBD1 or TRBD2 (5 bases each). V was cut by 3 bases and J by 8 bases, with 13 bases left in between. Germline loops: CDR1 SGHVS, CDR2 FNYEAQ. This CDR3 is built from 14 residues. CDR3 protein: CASSLGRSGGELFF. CDR3 coding DNA: TGTGCCAGCAGCTTGGGACGCTCAGGGGGGGAGCTGTTTTTT.

V and J are TRBV6-1 and TRBJ2-7; D remains unclear. CDR1 MNHNS and CDR2 SASEGT come from the germline V gene. Trimming removed 3 bases from V and 4 bases from J, with 4 bases in between. The CDR3 contains 11 residues. This CDR3 is CASSDWYEQYF. The CDR3 DNA reads as TGTGCCAGCAGTGATTGGTACGAGCAGTACTTC.

The J gene is TRBJ2-1, the V gene TRBV5-1; D is tentatively TRBD1 or TRBD2 (5 bases each). The CDR3 has 15 amino acids. V lost 0 bases to trimming and J lost 5 bases, with 12 bases between them. CDR1 SGHRS and CDR2 YFSETQ come from the germline V gene. CDR3 protein: CASSLAQSGHNEQFF. The DNA of the CDR3 is TGCGCCAGCAGCTTGGCCCAATCGGGACACAATGAGCAGTTCTTC. The whole variable domain, filled in from reference TRBV5-1 and TRBJ2-1, reads KAGVTQTPRYLIKTRGQQVTLSCSPISGHRSVSWYQQTPGQGLQFLFEYFSETQRNKGNFPGRFSGRQFSNSRSEMNVSTLELGDSALYLCASSLAQSGHNEQFFGPGTRLTVL.

This chain links TRBV15 with TRBJ2-7; D ambiguous. The CDR3 has 12 residues. CDR1 and CDR2 (germline): LNHNV, YYDKDF (reference sequence). V lost 4 bases and J lost 0, with 4 bases in between. CDR3 residues: CATSTYSYEQYF. CDR3 DNA sequence: TGTGCCACCAGCACATACTCCTACGAGCAGTACTTC.

The chain employs TRBV9 and TRBJ2-1; 9 nucleotides agree with TRBD1. The CDR3 has 15 amino acids. V was pared by 4 bases and J by 6 bases, with 8 bases of the junction left unmatched. Per the germline V gene, CDR1 is SGDLS and CDR2 is YYNGEE. In DNA form, the CDR3 reads TGTGCCAGCAGCCCCAGGGGACAGGGTGGCAATGAGCAGTTCTTC. Translated, it gives CASSPRGQGGNEQFF.

The rearrangement joins TRBV9 to TRBJ2-2; 11 bases fit TRBD2. Losses at the gene ends were 2 bases for V and 4 bases for J; bases not matched to a gene: 4. CDR3 length: 16 amino acids. The germline V gene encodes CDR1 SGDLS and CDR2 YYNGEE. CDR3 coding DNA: TGTGCCAGCAGCGTGACTAGCGGGGACACCACCGGGGAGCTGTTTTTT. Translated: CASSVTSGDTTGELFF.

V gene TRBV5-4 combines with J gene TRBJ2-3, with D possibly called TRBD1 or TRBD2 (7 bases each). Germline V gene data show CDR1 as SGHNT and CDR2 as YYREEE (reference sequence). The CDR3 contains 15 residues. Trimming removed 6 bases from V and 5 bases from J, with 19 bases in between. CDR3 amino acids: CASTPQGGVRDTQYF. For the CDR3, the DNA is TGTGCCAGCACCCCCCAGGGGGGGGTACGAGATACGCAGTATTTT.

The J gene is TRBJ1-2, the V gene TRBV4-3, with 8 nucleotides matching TRBD1. V shed 4 bases and J 11 bases; nucleotides not matched to a gene: 6. The CDR3 has 12 amino acids. The germline V gene has CDR1 LGHNA and CDR2 YSLEER. The CDR3 sequence is CASSPGQGRYTF. In DNA form, the CDR3 reads TGCGCCAGCAGCCCCGGACAGGGACGGTACACCTTC.

V and J are TRBV5-1 and TRBJ1-2; TRBD1 aligns across 7 bases. V was clipped by 4 bases and J by 9 bases; unmatched bases: 9. The CDR3 consists of 13 residues. CDR1 SGHRS and CDR2 YFSETQ come from the germline V gene. The CDR3 bases are TGCGCCAGCAGCCCCCGACAGGGTAGGAGCTACACCTTC. Translating gives CASSPRQGRSYTF.

The rearrangement uses TRBV6-1 and TRBJ2-3; 8 nucleotides agree with TRBD2. V trimming: 4 bases; J trimming: 4 bases; junction bases outside the gene matches: 13. Germline CDR1 MNHNS, CDR2 SASEGT. The CDR3 contains 17 residues. CDR3 in DNA: TGTGCCAGCAGTGGCGCGACTCGGGGGGGGCTTGCAGATACGCAGTATTTT. Amino acids: CASSGATRGGLADTQYF.

This chain joins TRBV14 and TRBJ2-1; the D gene could be TRBD1 or TRBD2 (5 bases each). The ends were cut back, 3 bases at V and 2 bases at J, with 11 bases in the middle. CDR3 length: 15 amino acids. Germline V gene sequence: CDR1 SGHDN, CDR2 FVKESK. The CDR3: CASSHVGVPYNEQFF. CDR3 bases: TGTGCCAGCAGCCATGTGGGGGTACCCTACAATGAGCAGTTCTTC.

V and J are TRBV5-4 and TRBJ1-2, with TRBD1 as a possible D gene (5 bases). The CDR3 loop spans 12 amino acids. From germline, CDR1 is SGHNT and CDR2 YYREEE (reference sequence). Trimming took off 0 bases at V and 7 bases at J, with 7 bases between the two ends. The CDR3 protein is CASSLDRLGYTF. The CDR3 DNA follows: TGTGCCAGCAGCTTGGACAGGCTTGGCTACACCTTC.

The V gene is TRBV6-1, the J gene TRBJ1-2, with TRBD1 matching over 11 bases. CDR1 is MNHNS and CDR2 is SASEGT in the germline V gene. With 7 bases clipped from V and 1 base from J, the junction kept 5 bases outside the gene matches. This CDR3 is built from 15 residues. CDR3 in amino acids: CASTPGQGVNYGYTF. The CDR3 nucleotides read TGTGCCAGCACCCCGGGACAGGGGGTTAACTATGGCTACACCTTC.